The 12 T cell receptor beta chains presented below share a single source sample, sequenced in a study of T cells in women clearing cervical HPV infection (dated by TCRdb to the late 2010s). Library preparation was by the immunoSEQ multiplex PCR assay. This immuneACCESS table, as held by TCRdb, lists in-frame sequences with V and J called but not all clones. Of the missing ones, under half trace to an unresolved V gene in checked studies; the others have no known cause. The sample table holds around 39,000 clones. Of the sample, 3.5% to 4% falls within the top ten clones. Sequenced input: blood buffy coat. These receptors were collected from a woman aged 18-70 years with a cervical HPV16 infection that either progressed to CIN3+ or cleared (not recorded which).

Of note for this clone: With the read ending 3 residues before the CDR3 end, the germline J gene is used to fill in that end. The chain uses TRBV30 and TRBJ2-7; 8 bases are a match to TRBD1. Germline V gene data show CDR1 as GTSNPN and CDR2 as SVGIG (reference sequence). The CDR3 contains 15 residues. Trimming took 4 bases from V and 3 from J; bases not matched to a gene: 11. CDR3 DNA, as far as it was read: TGTGCCTGGAAGACAGGGGATGGTCGCTACTACGAG. Translating it yields CAWKTGDGRYYE. The entire CDR3 protein is CAWKTGDGRYYEQYF.

CDR3 DNA (partial): TGTGCCAGCAGCTTGTTTCAGGGTATGAATTCACCC. It specifies CASSLFQGMNSP. The full CDR3 protein reads CASSLFQGMNSPLHF. The V call is TRBV5-4, the J call TRBJ1-6, with a possible D match to TRBD1 (5 bases). Coverage ceases 3 residues before the CDR3 finishes, and the germline J gene fills in the end. The germline CDR1 and CDR2 sequences are SGHNT and YYREEE (reference sequence). The CDR3 extends over 15 amino acids. Trimming removed 1 base at V and 7 bases at J, with 12 bases between.

In regard to this clone: From the germline J gene comes the end of the CDR3, since the read stops 3 residues before it. The V gene is TRBV20-1, the J gene TRBJ1-6; possible D gene TRBD1, 5 bases. Looked up from germline, CDR1 is DFQATT and CDR2 is SNEGSKA (reference sequence). This CDR3 spans 14 amino acids. The V gene lost 5 bases and the J gene lost 7 bases, with 15 bases spanning the gap. The sequenced part of the CDR3 DNA is TGCAGTGCTGGGAATCGGGGGAGAAATTCACCC. Encoded protein: CSAGNRGRNSP. The full CDR3 protein reads CSAGNRGRNSPLHF.

A note on this clone: The read finishes 3 residues shy of the CDR3 end, and the germline J gene is used to complete it. The V gene is TRBV20-1, the J gene TRBJ1-1; D possibly corresponds to TRBD1 (6 bases). Trimming left V 3 bases short and J 0 bases short, with 11 bases between. This CDR3 contains 14 residues. Germline V CDR1 and CDR2: DFQATT, SNEGSKA (reference sequence). The sequenced CDR3 bases are TGCAGTGCTAGGCAGGGGTACATGAACACTGAA. Its protein is CSARQGYMNTE. The whole CDR3 region reads CSARQGYMNTEAFF.

Comments on this clone: Sequencing ends 3 residues short of the CDR3 end; the germline J gene provides the rest. V usage is TRBV27 and J usage is TRBJ1-4; 9 bases match TRBD1. V lost 0 bases and J lost 4; bases outside the gene matches: 6. This CDR3 has 17 residues. From germline, CDR1 is MNHEY and CDR2 SMNVEV (reference sequence). The CDR3 loop reads CASSLSWPGQGNEKLFF. CDR3 bases read: TGTGCCAGCAGTTTATCGTGGCCGGGACAGGGTAATGAAAAA.

CDR3 bases read: TGTGCCAGCAGTGCCATAGCGGACCCATACAATGAG. Protein sequence: CASSAIADPYNE. The full CDR3 sequence reads CASSAIADPYNEQFF. The genes are TRBV6-4 and TRBJ2-1, with D maybe TRBD2 (6 bases). The CDR3 end is not reached by the read, which stops 3 residues before it; the germline J gene fills it in. CDR1 is MRHNA, CDR2 SNTAGT, per germline. V was trimmed by 4 bases and J by 4 bases, leaving 14 bases between them. CDR3 length equals 15 residues.

Regarding this clone: The read ends 3 residues before the CDR3 terminus; that terminus is restored from the germline J gene. This same CDR3 is encoded by further DNA sequences in the sample. The rearrangement links TRBV10-3 to TRBJ2-7, with TRBD1 as a possible D gene (5 bases). V dropped 1 base and J dropped 0 bases, with 7 bases sitting between them. CDR1 ENHRY and CDR2 SYGVKD come from the germline V gene. CDR3 length: 14 amino acids. This CDR3 reads CAISELGLSYEQYF. The DNA read from the CDR3 is TGTGCCATCAGTGAGTTGGGGCTCTCCTACGAG.

As concerns this clone: The CDR3 is cut off 3 residues early in the read; its end comes from the germline J gene. The chain uses TRBV6-1 and TRBJ2-1, with D perhaps matching TRBD2 (6 bases). The CDR3 loop spans 15 amino acids. V was shortened by 2 bases and J by 9 bases, with 17 bases between the two germline ends. Germline CDR1 is MNHNS and CDR2 is SASEGT. CDR3 amino acids: CASSEWGESKAEQFF. CDR3 DNA, as far as it was read: TGTGCCAGCAGTGAATGGGGGGAGTCCAAGGCTGAG.

Comment on this clone: The read terminates 3 residues ahead of where the CDR3 ends, so the germline J gene completes it. The chain joins TRBV7-3 to TRBJ2-5, with D perhaps matching TRBD1 (5 bases). Germline V gene data show CDR1 as SGHTA and CDR2 as FQGTGA. The CDR3 is 16 residues long. Trimming cost V 5 bases and J 3 bases, with 19 bases left between them. CDR3 sequence: CASSPAPGSPKETQYF. The sequenced CDR3 bases are TGTGCCAGCAGCCCCGCTCCAGGGTCACCCAAAGAGACC.

Regarding this clone: The read comes to an end 3 residues before the CDR3 does, leaving the germline J gene to fill in the end. The genes are TRBV20-1 and TRBJ2-3; 8 bases are a match to TRBD2. The CDR3 is made up of 12 amino acids. V lost 5 bases to trimming and J lost 8 bases; unmatched junction nucleotides: 6. Germline lookup yields CDR1 DFQATT and CDR2 SNEGSKA (reference sequence). CDR3 sequence: CSASRGGPTQYF. The CDR3 bases that were read are TGCAGTGCTTCCCGGGGGGGCCCTACG.

A word on this clone: The observed sequence ends 3 residues before the CDR3 terminus, with the missing tail filled in from the germline J gene. The V gene is TRBV6-1, the J gene TRBJ1-2, with D possibly TRBD1 on 5 matching bases. Looked up from germline, CDR1 is MNHNS and CDR2 is SASEGT. This CDR3 comprises 18 residues. V was trimmed by 2 bases and J by 0 bases, leaving 19 bases between them. CDR3 sequence: CASSEYPPGGSANYGYTF. The part of the CDR3 DNA that was read is TGTGCCAGCAGTGAATACCCCCCTGGGGGGTCGGCTAACTATGGC.

On this clone itself: Coverage ceases 3 residues before the CDR3 finishes, and the germline J gene fills in the end. The chain has TRBV2 and TRBJ1-1; a weak D match, TRBD1 (6 bases). V was clipped by 3 bases and J by 6 bases, with 17 bases between them. This CDR3 has 15 amino acids. The germline V gene has CDR1 SNHLY and CDR2 FYNNEI. The CDR3 protein is CASSDYRPGEAEAFF. Partial CDR3 DNA: TGTGCCAGCAGTGATTATCGTCCAGGGGAGGCTGAA. The full variable domain, with the rest looked up from reference TRBV2 and TRBJ1-1, is EPEVTQTPSHQVTQMGQEVILRCVPISNHLYFYWYRQILGQKVEFLVSFYNNEISEKSEIFDDQFSVERPDGSNFTLKIRSTKLEDSAMYFCASSDYRPGEAEAFFGQGTRLTVV.